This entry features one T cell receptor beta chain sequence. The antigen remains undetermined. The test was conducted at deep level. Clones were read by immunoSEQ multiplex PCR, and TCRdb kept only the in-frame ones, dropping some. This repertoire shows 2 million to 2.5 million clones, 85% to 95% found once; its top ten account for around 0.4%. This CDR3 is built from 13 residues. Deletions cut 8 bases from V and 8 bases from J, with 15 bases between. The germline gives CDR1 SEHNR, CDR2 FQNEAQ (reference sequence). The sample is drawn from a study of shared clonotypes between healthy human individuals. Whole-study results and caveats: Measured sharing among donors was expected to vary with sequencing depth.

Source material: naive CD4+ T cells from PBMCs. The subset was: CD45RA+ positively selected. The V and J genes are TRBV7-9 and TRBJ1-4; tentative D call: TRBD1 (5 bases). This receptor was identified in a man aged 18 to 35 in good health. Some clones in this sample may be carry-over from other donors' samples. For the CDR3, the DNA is TGTGCCAGCGGGCAATCAGGGCCAGAAAAACTGTTTTTT. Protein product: CASGQSGPEKLFF. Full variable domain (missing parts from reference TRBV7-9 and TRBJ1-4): DTGVSQNPRHKITKRGQNVTFRCDPISEHNRLYWYRQTLGQGPEFLTYFQNEAQLEKSRLLSDRFSAERPKGSFSTLEIQRTEQGDSAMYLCASGQSGPEKLFFGSGTQLSVL.